These 23 T cell receptor beta chains share one sample of origin, sequenced in a study of breast tumors, draining lymph nodes, adjacent tissues. TCRdb ran MiXCR on the multiplex PCR reads and lists one entry per CDR3 protein. Of under 350,000 distinct CDR3 sequences in the sample, more than 30% were seen once. Samples came from axillary lymph nodes draining the breast cancer. The sequenced sample was axillary lymph node tissue. These receptors all stem from a female donor with breast cancer. Some clones in this sample may be carry-over from other donors' samples.

This clonotype appeared many times. This chain uses TRBV7-9 with TRBJ2-1; TRBD2 matches 8 bases. Losses at the gene ends were 5 bases for V and 4 bases for J; bases not matched to a gene: 10. Germline CDR1 is SEHNR and CDR2 is FQNEAQ (reference sequence). The CDR3 loop spans 16 amino acids. DNA for the CDR3: TGTGCCAGCAGCAAAGCCTCACTAGCGGCATACAATGAGCAGTTCTTC. It encodes CASSKASLAAYNEQFF.

Concerning this clonotype: A much larger clone differs from this one at a single base, so this may be a read error. V gene TRBV14 combines with J gene TRBJ2-1; 10 bases map to TRBD2. J was trimmed by 7 bases and V by 1 base; bases with no gene match: 4. There are 15 residues in the CDR3. CDR1 is SGHDN and CDR2 is FVKESK in the germline V gene. This CDR3 is CASSQGSGRGNEQFF. The CDR3 DNA reads as TGTGCCAGCAGCCAAGGAAGCGGGAGGGGAAATGAGCAGTTCTTC.

To note about this clonotype: A much larger clone sits a single nucleotide away, making a read error possible. This chain joins TRBV7-2 and TRBJ2-3; D is unclear. Between the trimmed V and J ends, which lost 5 bases and 2 bases, there was a span of 11 bases. CDR1 is SGHTA and CDR2 is FQGNSA in the germline V gene. This CDR3 is built from 14 residues. CDR3 in DNA: TGTGCCAGCAGCGCCGAAGGGTACACAGATACGCAGTATTTT. Its translation: CASSAEGYTDTQYF.

The table lists this clonotype with many counts. The genes are TRBV5-1 and TRBJ2-1; unclear D gene. The V and J ends lost 2 bases and 5 bases respectively, with 8 bases between them. The CDR3 spans 13 residues. Germline V gene data show CDR1 as SGHRS and CDR2 as YFSETQ. The CDR3, as DNA: TGCGCCAGCAGCTTCCCTGGAGACAATGAGCAGTTCTTC. Protein: CASSFPGDNEQFF.

Comments on this clonotype: Being one base from a much bigger clone, this may be a read error. The J gene is TRBJ2-3, the V gene TRBV5-4; the D is unclear. The CDR3 loop spans 14 amino acids. Germline values: CDR1 SGHNT, CDR2 YYREEE (reference sequence). V lost 1 base and J 9 bases, leaving 15 bases between the germline ends. The CDR3 loop is CASSLPEFRETQYF. The CDR3 nucleotides are TGTGCCAGCAGCTTGCCGGAGTTTAGGGAAACGCAGTATTTT.

In its sample, this clonotype was seen a few times. The chain carries TRBV9 and TRBJ1-2; no clear D gene. CDR1 is SGDLS and CDR2 is YYNGEE in the germline V gene. The CDR3 runs to 15 residues. V was trimmed by 0 bases and J by 7 bases, leaving 16 bases between them. CDR3 sequence reads: CASSVGLSALRGYTF. The CDR3 DNA reads TGTGCCAGCAGCGTAGGATTGTCTGCCCTCCGTGGCTACACCTTC.

Worth noting for this clonotype: Just one base apart from a much larger clone, this may be a read error. The DNA of the CDR3 is TGTGCCAGCAGATCGGGACTAGCGGGAGGGCCAGAGGAGCGGTACTTC. It encodes CASRSGLAGGPEERYF. This chain uses TRBV12-3 or TRBV12-4 with TRBJ2-7, with 16 bases lining up with TRBD2. The CDR3 is made up of 16 amino acids.

This clonotype was found many times. Germline and junction disagree at one end, which may indicate a read error. V and J are TRBV19 and TRBJ2-2; a weak D match, TRBD2 (5 bases). The germline CDR1 and CDR2 sequences are LNHDA and SQIVND (reference sequence). The CDR3 loop spans 12 amino acids. Written as DNA, the CDR3 is TGTGCCAGTAGTATTGCCGACGGGGTGCTGTTTTTT. Amino acid sequence: CASSIADGVLFF.

This clonotype was counted many times. The V gene is TRBV10-3, the J gene TRBJ2-7; 7 bases are shared with TRBD1. The CDR3 extends over 14 amino acids. V shed 0 bases, J shed 6 bases, and the junction held 5 bases outside the gene matches. The V gene's germline CDR1 is ENHRY and CDR2 SYGVKD. The CDR3 spells CAISESTDRAEQYF. CDR3 DNA: TGTGCCATCAGTGAGTCTACCGACAGGGCCGAGCAGTACTTC.

At least ten counts were recorded for this clonotype. This chain joins TRBV20-1 and TRBJ2-7; D possibly uses TRBD1 or TRBD2 (5 bases each). Trimming stripped 2 bases from V and 0 bases from J, with 20 bases between. Per the germline V gene, CDR1 is DFQATT and CDR2 is SNEGSKA (reference sequence). The CDR3 is made up of 17 amino acids. The CDR3 loop is CSARKRADKRTSYEQYF. CDR3 DNA sequence: TGCAGTGCTAGAAAGAGGGCGGACAAAAGAACCTCCTACGAGCAGTACTTC.

This clonotype was counted many times. This chain uses TRBV6-6 with TRBJ2-3; TRBD1 aligns across 11 bases. The CDR3 loop spans 17 amino acids. J gave up 3 bases and V 7 bases, and 12 bases lay outside the gene matches. Per germline, CDR1 MNHNY and CDR2 SVGAGI (reference sequence). CDR3 amino acids: CASKKTGTGGSTDTQYF. The DNA for the CDR3 is TGTGCCAGCAAAAAGACCGGGACAGGGGGTAGTACAGATACGCAGTATTTT.

Only one count was recorded for this clonotype. A much larger clone is a single base away; this may be a read error. The chain couples TRBV6-1 to TRBJ2-7; no clear D. Germline V CDR1 and CDR2: MNHNS, SASEGT. The CDR3 consists of 14 residues. The CDR3, as DNA: TGTGCCAGCAGTGAGTCGGGCCTCTCCTACGAGCAGTGCTTC. This gives the protein CASSESGLSYEQCF.

Worth noting for this clonotype: An end of the junction does not agree with germline; a read error may underlie this. The rearrangement uses TRBV10-3 and TRBJ2-1; 7 positions match TRBD2. Germline V gene sequence: CDR1 ENHRY, CDR2 SYGVKD. CDR3 length equals 16 residues. CDR3 sequence (DNA): TGTGCCAGCAGTTACTCTAGTCTAGCGGTCTACAATGAGCAGTTCTTC. The encoded protein is CASSYSSLAVYNEQFF.

This clonotype was observed at least ten times. V is TRBV7-2 and J is TRBJ2-7; D is unresolved. V lost 5 bases to trimming and J lost 1 base, with 12 bases between them. The CDR3 totals 14 residues. Per the germline V gene, CDR1 is SGHTA and CDR2 is FQGNSA. This CDR3 is CASSSRAGSYEQYF. CDR3 DNA sequence: TGTGCCAGCAGCAGCCGGGCCGGATCCTACGAGCAGTACTTC. Full variable domain (missing parts from reference TRBV7-2 and TRBJ2-7): GAGVSQSPSNKVTEKGKDVELRCDPISGHTALYWYRQSLGQGLEFLIYFQGNSAPDKSGLPSDRFSAERTGGSVSTLTIQRTQQEDSAVYLCASSSRAGSYEQYFGPGTRLTVT.

About this clonotype itself: A much larger clone differs by one base, so this may be a read error. The CDR3 DNA follows: TGTGCCTCCTTCACAAGGCAGGGCAATCAGCCCCAGCATTTT. Residues: CASFTRQGNQPQHF. The chain combines TRBV6-5 with TRBJ1-5, with D hard to call. The CDR3 covers 14 residues. Trimming pared 11 bases from V and 2 bases from J, leaving 16 bases between. Per the germline V gene, CDR1 is MNHEY and CDR2 is SVGAGI.

This clonotype was counted ten times or more. The CDR3 DNA reads TGCGCCAGCAGCCAAGCACTCCCGGGGACTAGCGGGGGAACCCAAGAGACCCAGTACTTC. The encoded protein is CASSQALPGTSGGTQETQYF. The rearrangement joins TRBV4-1 to TRBJ2-5; 14 nucleotides align to TRBD2. Germline CDR1 MGHRA, CDR2 YSYEKL. The CDR3 extends over 20 amino acids. After removal of 1 base from V and 1 base from J, the junction contained 11 bases not matched to a gene.

The V call is TRBV24-1, the J call TRBJ2-5, with 10 bases matching TRBD1. The V segment lost 4 bases and the J segment 7 bases; nucleotides outside the gene matches: 2. This CDR3 is built from 13 residues. CDR1 and CDR2 (germline): KGHDR, SFDVKD. CDR3 bases: TGTGCCACCAGTGACCGGGACAGGGGGACCCAGTACTTC. This gives the protein CATSDRDRGTQYF.

This clonotype was recorded at least ten times. The rearrangement joins TRBV20-1 to TRBJ2-1; 8 positions match TRBD2. This CDR3 comprises 16 residues. Germline lookup yields CDR1 DFQATT and CDR2 SNEGSKA (reference sequence). V dropped 1 base and J dropped 1; count of bases not matched to a gene: 6. The CDR3 is CSARGGASGSYNEQFF. The DNA of the CDR3 is TGCAGTGCTAGAGGAGGGGCTAGCGGGTCCTACAATGAGCAGTTCTTC.

Points on this clonotype: Given a much more abundant clone one base away, this may be a read error. The conserved final phenylalanine or tryptophan is absent from the CDR3, which likely points to a read error. This chain links TRBV25-1 with TRBJ2-5; TRBD2 is a possible D gene (7 bases). The CDR3 length is 14 residues. The germline V and J ends were trimmed by 3 bases and 7 bases, with 15 bases remaining between them. Germline V lookup: CDR1 MGHDK, CDR2 SYGVNS. The CDR3 spells CASSDFRRGGTQYL. CDR3 DNA sequence: TGTGCCAGCAGTGATTTCCGAAGGGGGGGGACCCAGTACCTC.

This chain links TRBV11-2 with TRBJ2-3, with 12 bases identical to TRBD2. CDR1 and CDR2 from the germline V gene are SGHAT and FQNNGV. This CDR3 has 15 residues. Trimming cost V 5 bases and J 5 bases; bases outside gene matches: 5. The DNA for the CDR3 is TGTGCCAGCAGCATCCTAGCGGGAGGGGGAGATACGCAGTATTTT. Its translation is CASSILAGGGDTQYF. Supplemented by reference TRBV11-2 and TRBJ2-3, the full variable domain reads EAGVAQSPRYKIIEKRQSVAFWCNPISGHATLYWYQQILGQGPKLLIQFQNNGVVDDSQLPKDRFSAERLKGVDSTLKIQPAKLEDSAVYLCASSILAGGGDTQYFGPGTRLTVL.

At least ten counts were recorded for this clonotype. The chain employs TRBV5-6 and TRBJ1-4, with unresolved D. Germline V gene sequence: CDR1 SGHDT, CDR2 YYEEEE. There are 14 residues in the CDR3. Trimming pared 0 bases from V and 3 bases from J, leaving 6 bases between. CDR3 amino acids: CASSLGYPNEKLFF. The DNA for the CDR3 is TGTGCCAGCAGCTTGGGGTATCCTAATGAAAAACTGTTTTTT.

The gene calls are TRBV27 and TRBJ1-1; D is unresolved. The length of the CDR3 is 13 residues. V shed 1 base and J shed 4 bases, with 7 bases lying between them. From germline, CDR1 is MNHEY and CDR2 SMNVEV (reference sequence). CDR3 residues: CASSLFYGTEAFF. For the CDR3, the DNA is TGTGCCAGCAGTTTATTTTACGGCACTGAAGCTTTCTTT.

Notes on this clonotype: Relative to the germline gene, one junction end is altered; a read error may explain this. The chain carries TRBV3-1 and TRBJ1-1, with a possible D match to TRBD1 (5 bases). The CDR3 contains 13 residues. Germline V gene lookup returns CDR1 LGHDT and CDR2 YNNKEL (reference sequence). This CDR3 is CASSHGGLTEACF. In nucleotides, the CDR3 is TGCGCCAGCAGCCATGGGGGTCTCACTGAAGCTTGCTTT.